This entry concerns a single T cell receptor beta chain. These data are taken from a study of T cells in Graves' hyperthyroidism and ophthalmopathy. Whole-study context: Specimen type is peripheral blood, collected at initial diagnosis prior to any treatment.

Authors of the study amplified TCR beta CDR3 regions from RNA transcripts. First-round RT-PCR targeting the TCR CDR3 was performed with the HTBI primer set. MiXCR, run by TCRdb on the multiplex PCR reads, gives a single entry per CDR3 protein. The sample lists a few hundred thousand distinct CDR3 sequences, roughly 18% occurring once. The J segment lost 0 bases and the V segment lost 4 bases, leaving 5 bases of the junction unmatched. CDR3 size: 15 residues. CDR1 is LGHNA, CDR2 YSLEER, per germline. Sequences were obtained from blood. The chain is built from TRBV4-3 and TRBJ2-7, with 8 bases that match TRBD2. The sequence was collected from a woman between 18 and 30 years old with Graves' ophthalmopathy. The CDR3 sequence: CASSRGLASSYEQYF. For the CDR3, the DNA is TGCGCCAGCAGCCGAGGACTAGCCAGCTCCTACGAGCAGTACTTC.